The 8 T cell receptor beta chains below were found in one sample sequenced in a study of cytomegalovirus exposure and HLA in healthy donors. Here immunoSEQ multiplex PCR was the method, and the copy in TCRdb shows in-frame clones only, minus some. This table holds tens of thousands of clones, 90% to 95% found once. Sequences were obtained from PBMCs. All receptors derive from a young man in good health and CMV-seronegative.

The chain carries TRBV6-1 and TRBJ2-7; the match to TRBD1 covers 9 bases. CDR3 length equals 14 residues. V lost 6 bases and J lost 7; bases outside the gene matches: 10. From germline, CDR1 is MNHNS and CDR2 SASEGT. CDR3 residues: CASRSGQGLLEQYF. CDR3 coding DNA: TGTGCCAGCAGAAGCGGACAGGGGTTACTAGAGCAGTACTTC.

This clone has a single count. This CDR3 is CASSQDPTGSVTDTQYF. The CDR3 coding sequence is TGTGCCAGCAGCCAAGATCCGACTGGGAGTGTAACAGATACGCAGTATTTT. The chain recombines TRBV14 with TRBJ2-3, with D maybe TRBD2 (5 bases). Germline-derived CDR1 and CDR2 are SGHDN and FVKESK. The CDR3 contains 17 residues. The V end lost 0 bases, the J end lost 3 bases, and 16 bases lay between the germline ends.

The chain links TRBV6-4 to TRBJ1-2; TRBD1 agrees at 7 bases. Germline lookup yields CDR1 MRHNA and CDR2 SNTAGT. There are 14 residues in the CDR3. V trimming: 0 bases; J trimming: 4 bases; junction bases outside the gene matches: 2. CDR3 coding DNA: TGTGCCAGCAGTGACTCCCCAGGGGGCTATGGCTACACCTTC. As protein: CASSDSPGGYGYTF.

The chain couples TRBV28 to TRBJ2-3, with D perhaps matching TRBD2 (5 bases). CDR3 length: 13 residues. V was trimmed by 10 bases and J by 6 bases, leaving 17 bases between them. CDR1 is MDHEN and CDR2 is SYDVKM in the germline V gene. CDR3 amino acids: CATAFRRGDTQYF. CDR3 bases: TGTGCCACAGCATTCCGGAGAGGGGATACGCAGTATTTT.

The rearrangement uses TRBV15 and TRBJ2-1; 7 bases are shared with TRBD2. Germline V lookup: CDR1 LNHNV, CDR2 YYDKDF (reference sequence). The CDR3 is made up of 16 amino acids. J gave up 2 bases and V 1 base, and 5 bases lay outside the gene matches. The CDR3 nucleotides read TGTGCCACCAGCAGAGGCCGGACTAGTCCCTACAATGAGCAGTTCTTC. Translated: CATSRGRTSPYNEQFF.

V gene TRBV4-1 combines with J gene TRBJ2-7; D may be TRBD2 (6 bases). The length of the CDR3 is 17 residues. CDR1 is MGHRA, CDR2 YSYEKL, per germline. Trimming stripped 3 bases from V and 0 bases from J, with 18 bases between. The CDR3 DNA follows: TGCGCCAGCAGCCAGTTAGCGGCTAGCGACAGCTCCTACGAGCAGTACTTC. Protein: CASSQLAASDSSYEQYF.

This clone occurred once. Other DNA sequences in this specimen translate into the identical CDR3. The CDR3 DNA reads as TGTGCCAGCAGTCTTGTGACTAGCGGCTCCTACAATGAGCAGTTCTTC. Protein sequence: CASSLVTSGSYNEQFF. V gene TRBV28 combines with J gene TRBJ2-1, with 9 bases lining up with TRBD2. The CDR3 contains 16 residues. Germline CDR1 is MDHEN and CDR2 is SYDVKM. V shed 5 bases, J shed 0 bases, and the junction held 5 bases outside the gene matches.

The chain recombines TRBV19 with TRBJ2-1; 7 bases fit TRBD1. Germline V gene data show CDR1 as LNHDA and CDR2 as SQIVND (reference sequence). This CDR3 is 14 amino acids long. V lost 5 bases to trimming and J lost 7 bases; unmatched junction nucleotides: 8. The CDR3 region is CASSPRHRGNEQFF. CDR3 nucleotide sequence: TGTGCCAGTAGTCCCCGGCACAGGGGAAATGAGCAGTTCTTC.